What follows are 32 T cell receptor beta chains derived from one specimen sequenced in a study of cytomegalovirus exposure and HLA in healthy donors (dated by TCRdb to about 2017). The receptor library was made with the immunoSEQ multiplex PCR assay. TCRdb's version of the immuneACCESS table is confined to in-frame rearrangements and falls short of the full clone set. An unresolved V gene accounts for under half of the shortfall where checked; the remainder is of unknown origin. This sample comprises roughly 150,000 clones, roughly nine tenths of them detected only once. The ten most abundant clones make up about 5.8% of the sample. Specimen: PBMCs. The receptors shown here come from a woman younger than 45 in good health and CMV-seronegative.

The chain has TRBV7-2 and TRBJ1-5; D ambiguous. Between the trimmed V and J ends, which lost 1 base and 6 bases, there was a span of 7 bases. CDR1 and CDR2 (germline): SGHTA, FQGNSA. This CDR3 region has 13 residues. CDR3 amino acids: CASSLGTGQPQHF. The CDR3 nucleotides are TGTGCCAGCAGCTTAGGAACCGGTCAGCCCCAGCATTTT.

This clone was recorded once. The chain employs TRBV20-1 and TRBJ1-1; D unclear. CDR1 and CDR2 from the germline V gene are DFQATT and SNEGSKA (reference sequence). Deletions cut 0 bases from V and 6 bases from J, with 5 bases between. The CDR3 length is 11 residues. DNA of the CDR3: TGCAGTGCTAGAGATAACCCTGAAGCTTTCTTT. It codes for CSARDNPEAFF.

The V and J genes are TRBV29-1 and TRBJ1-2, with 9 bases that match TRBD1. V shed 5 bases, J shed 4 bases, and the junction held 5 bases outside the gene matches. Germline CDR1 reads SQVTM; CDR2 reads ANQGSEA. CDR3 size: 13 residues. The CDR3 bases are TGCAGCGTTAAACCGGGACAGGGCTATGGCTACACCTTC. This gives the protein CSVKPGQGYGYTF.

V gene TRBV4-2 combines with J gene TRBJ2-3; possible D gene TRBD2, 6 bases. The CDR3 is 15 amino acids. Trimming took 1 base from V and 0 from J, leaving 8 bases between them. The germline gives CDR1 LGHNA, CDR2 YNFKEQ. The CDR3 bases are TGTGCCAGCAGCCAAGTCGGAGGGAGCACAGATACGCAGTATTTT. Its translation is CASSQVGGSTDTQYF.

The V gene is TRBV9, the J gene TRBJ2-6; no clear D gene. In germline, CDR1 is SGDLS, CDR2 YYNGEE. V was clipped by 2 bases and J by 0 bases, with 6 bases between them. The CDR3 is made up of 15 amino acids. DNA of the CDR3: TGTGCCAGCAGCGTTGACAACTCTGGGGCCAACGTCCTGACTTTC. Protein: CASSVDNSGANVLTF.

Relative to its sample, this clone is medium-sized. The chain carries TRBV29-1 and TRBJ1-1, with D perhaps matching TRBD1 (6 bases). Trimming removed 4 bases from V and 7 bases from J, with 7 bases in between. The CDR3 spans 10 residues. Germline CDR1 reads SQVTM; CDR2 reads ANQGSEA. The CDR3 region is CSVGGGEAFF. CDR3 sequence (DNA): TGCAGCGTTGGAGGGGGTGAAGCTTTCTTT.

The chain is built from TRBV6-4 and TRBJ2-3; TRBD2 agrees at 10 bases. The CDR3 consists of 14 residues. V gave up 3 bases and J gave up 4 bases; unmatched junction bases: 1. CDR1 is MRHNA, CDR2 SNTAGT, per germline. Here the CDR3 reads CASSDSGGPDTQYF. DNA of the CDR3: TGTGCCAGCAGTGATAGCGGGGGGCCAGATACGCAGTATTTT.

V and J are TRBV5-5 and TRBJ1-2; D call uncertain. Trimming stripped 0 bases from V and 0 bases from J, with 9 bases between. The CDR3 contains 15 residues. CDR1 is SGHKS, CDR2 YYEKEE, per germline (reference sequence). The CDR3 bases are TGTGCCAGCAGCTTGGAGGTAGGCCCTAACTATGGCTACACCTTC. Translating it yields CASSLEVGPNYGYTF.

This chain uses TRBV6-1 with TRBJ2-3; possibly TRBD2 for D (7 bases). V shed 4 bases and J shed 3 bases, with 17 bases lying between them. CDR1 is MNHNS, CDR2 SASEGT, per germline. This CDR3 comprises 16 residues. The chain's CDR3 is CASSASGGLATDTQYF. The CDR3 DNA follows: TGTGCCAGCAGTGCCTCGGGGGGCTTGGCGACAGATACGCAGTATTTT.

This clone was detected only a few times. This chain connects TRBV6-5 to TRBJ2-2; 8 bases line up with TRBD1. This CDR3 is 14 amino acids long. CDR1 is MNHEY, CDR2 SVGAGI, per germline. V lost 6 bases, J lost 5 bases, and 5 bases stayed unmatched. The CDR3 region is CASRGQGETGELFF. The CDR3 DNA sequence: TGTGCCAGCAGAGGACAGGGCGAAACCGGGGAGCTGTTTTTT.

V is TRBV5-4 and J is TRBJ2-2; 8 bases align to TRBD1. The CDR3 consists of 18 residues. The J segment lost 6 bases and the V segment lost 0 bases, leaving 13 bases of the junction unmatched. Germline CDR1 and CDR2: SGHNT and YYREEE (reference sequence). This chain's CDR3 is CASSLAGGQGGRPGELFF. The CDR3 DNA is TGTGCCAGCAGCTTGGCTGGTGGACAGGGAGGTAGGCCCGGGGAGCTGTTTTTT.

The chain joins TRBV6-1 to TRBJ2-2, with D possibly being TRBD1 (6 bases). V was pared by 5 bases and J by 5 bases, with 12 bases between. The CDR3 consists of 14 residues. CDR1 and CDR2 from the germline V gene are MNHNS and SASEGT. In DNA, the CDR3 is TGTGCCAGCAGTTTTGCCCAGGGGACCGGGGAGCTGTTTTTT. Its translation: CASSFAQGTGELFF.

In its sample, this clone was seen a few times. The chain employs TRBV7-2 and TRBJ1-5, with 8 nucleotides matching TRBD1. The CDR3 covers 14 residues. Losses at the gene ends were 5 bases for V and 6 bases for J; bases not matched to a gene: 6. Germline loops: CDR1 SGHTA, CDR2 FQGNSA. The CDR3 coding sequence is TGTGCCAGCAGCCGACAGGGGAGGGGTCAGCCCCAGCATTTT. This sequence encodes CASSRQGRGQPQHF.

This chain uses TRBV20-1 with TRBJ2-7, with TRBD2 identical over 7 bases. The CDR3 contains 11 residues. Trimming removed 5 bases from V and 7 bases from J; junction bases left unmatched: 5. CDR1 and CDR2 (germline): DFQATT, SNEGSKA (reference sequence). DNA of the CDR3: TGCAGTGCTGGGGGGGGGAGTGAGCAGTACTTC. This sequence encodes CSAGGGSEQYF.

The V call is TRBV19, the J call TRBJ1-5; no clear D. There are 13 residues in the CDR3. Trimming shortened V by 3 bases and J by 9 bases, and 12 bases separated the two germline ends. Germline V gene data show CDR1 as LNHDA and CDR2 as SQIVND (reference sequence). CDR3 in amino acids: CASSIGERRPQHF. The CDR3 DNA follows: TGTGCCAGTAGTATCGGGGAACGGCGGCCCCAGCATTTT.

The J gene is TRBJ2-7, the V gene TRBV5-1; perhaps TRBD1 as D (6 bases). The CDR3 is 17 residues long. Trimming took 1 base from V and 7 from J, leaving 24 bases between them. CDR1 is SGHRS, CDR2 YFSETQ, per germline. The CDR3 coding sequence is TGCGCCAGCAGCTTGTATCCCCAGGACAGCGAATACGAAGAGCAGTACTTC. Amino acids: CASSLYPQDSEYEEQYF.

The V and J genes are TRBV7-2 and TRBJ1-1; D might be TRBD1 (5 bases). Germline V CDR1 and CDR2: SGHTA, FQGNSA. This CDR3 comprises 13 residues. V lost 6 bases, J lost 5 bases, and 13 bases lay in between. The CDR3 DNA follows: TGTGCCAGCAGAATTCAGGGTTTGACTGAAGCTTTCTTT. Amino acids: CASRIQGLTEAFF.

In this sample, this clone is medium-sized. V usage is TRBV4-2 and J usage is TRBJ2-6; D may be TRBD1 (5 bases). CDR3 length: 16 amino acids. V shed 0 bases and J shed 0 bases, with 6 bases lying between them. Per the germline V gene, CDR1 is LGHNA and CDR2 is YNFKEQ. CDR3: CASSQDDSSGANVLTF. The CDR3 nucleotides are TGTGCCAGCAGCCAAGATGACAGCTCTGGGGCCAACGTCCTGACTTTC.

This clone was picked up a small number of times. The V call is TRBV6-1, the J call TRBJ2-7; D is ambiguous. CDR1 and CDR2 (germline): MNHNS, SASEGT. V was clipped by 10 bases and J by 3 bases, with 10 bases between them. The length of the CDR3 is 11 residues. This chain's CDR3 is CAIGPNYEQYF. In DNA, the CDR3 is TGTGCCATAGGGCCGAACTACGAGCAGTACTTC.

The J gene is TRBJ1-5, the V gene TRBV4-1, with 7 bases identical to TRBD1. The CDR3 sequence is 14 residues long. Germline CDR1 is MGHRA and CDR2 is YSYEKL. Germline trimming cut 2 bases from V and 6 bases from J; bases unmatched to any gene: 4. CDR3 loop: CASSQTGAGQPQHF. The CDR3 nucleotides read TGCGCCAGCAGCCAAACAGGGGCAGGTCAGCCCCAGCATTTT.

The gene calls are TRBV28 and TRBJ2-1, with 12 nucleotides matching TRBD2. This CDR3 comprises 15 residues. Germline-derived CDR1 and CDR2 are MDHEN and SYDVKM. V shed 6 bases, J shed 7 bases, and the junction held 7 bases outside the gene matches. The CDR3 nucleotides are TGTGCCAGCAGCACACTAGCGGGAGGCACGAATGAGCAGTTCTTC. Amino acid sequence: CASSTLAGGTNEQFF.

The V and J genes are TRBV10-3 and TRBJ2-7; the match to TRBD1 covers 7 bases. V was pared by 3 bases and J by 0 bases, with 2 bases of the junction left unmatched. Per germline, CDR1 ENHRY and CDR2 SYGVKD. The CDR3 is made up of 14 amino acids. The CDR3 region has the DNA TGTGCCATCAGTGATCGACAGGGCTCCTACGAGCAGTACTTC. Its protein product is CAISDRQGSYEQYF.

The rearrangement uses TRBV2 and TRBJ1-5; D not resolved. The V gene's germline CDR1 is SNHLY and CDR2 FYNNEI. This CDR3 contains 15 residues. V was cut by 6 bases and J by 3 bases, with 15 bases left in between. CDR3 loop: CASREFPGLNQPQHF. The CDR3 region has the DNA TGTGCCAGCAGGGAGTTCCCAGGACTCAATCAGCCCCAGCATTTT.

This clone has just a few counts. V is TRBV13 and J is TRBJ1-2, with 9 bases lining up with TRBD1. The CDR3 covers 15 residues. Per germline, CDR1 PRHDT and CDR2 FYEKMQ (reference sequence). V trimming: 0 bases; J trimming: 8 bases; junction bases outside the gene matches: 7. The CDR3, as DNA: TGTGCCAGCAGCTTAGGGACAGGGGGTACCAGGGGCTACACCTTC. Translated, it gives CASSLGTGGTRGYTF.

The chain has TRBV10-3 and TRBJ1-1; 8 positions agree with TRBD1. Unmatched junction bases numbered 6, after V lost 4 bases and J lost 8 bases. The CDR3 totals 13 residues. In germline, CDR1 is ENHRY, CDR2 SYGVKD. The CDR3 DNA reads TGTGCCATCAGTGTTCGCCAGGGGGCGGAAGCTTTCTTT. Amino acids: CAISVRQGAEAFF.

The chain uses TRBV28 and TRBJ1-1; D unclear. The CDR3 loop spans 11 amino acids. Trimming removed 6 bases at V and 8 bases at J, with 10 bases between. Germline lookup yields CDR1 MDHEN and CDR2 SYDVKM. The CDR3 sequence: CASSSLQEAFF. CDR3 sequence (DNA): TGTGCCAGCAGCTCCCTACAGGAAGCTTTCTTT.

The rearrangement links TRBV5-1 to TRBJ2-1; maybe TRBD1 (5 bases). Germline V CDR1 and CDR2: SGHRS, YFSETQ. V lost 2 bases and J lost 15, with 9 bases in between. This CDR3 contains 10 residues. The CDR3 protein is CASSLLGRFF. CDR3 DNA sequence: TGCGCCAGCAGCTTACTGGGGCGGTTCTTC.

This chain links TRBV4-2 with TRBJ1-1; D is unclear. V lost 0 bases and J 6 bases, leaving 14 bases between the germline ends. The CDR3 has 15 residues. In germline, CDR1 is LGHNA, CDR2 YNFKEQ. The CDR3 DNA reads TGTGCCAGCAGCCAAGAATGGGTTCATAGCGCTGAAGCTTTCTTT. Residues: CASSQEWVHSAEAFF.

This clone was seen a few times. V usage is TRBV6-1 and J usage is TRBJ2-7, with D perhaps being TRBD1 or TRBD2 (5 bases each). This CDR3 contains 15 residues. Trimming removed 8 bases from V and 4 bases from J, with 21 bases in between. Looked up from germline, CDR1 is MNHNS and CDR2 is SASEGT. The CDR3, as DNA: TGTGCCAGCGTCTGGAGGCCCGGGACGGATTACGAGCAGTACTTC. As protein: CASVWRPGTDYEQYF.

The chain couples TRBV19 to TRBJ2-7; TRBD2 matches at 10 bases. CDR1 LNHDA and CDR2 SQIVND come from the germline V gene (reference sequence). V was pared by 7 bases and J by 2 bases, with 8 bases of the junction left unmatched. The CDR3 length is 15 residues. CDR3 DNA: TGTGCCAGTACTAGCGGGAGAGGGGCCCCCTACGAGCAGTACTTC. This codes for CASTSGRGAPYEQYF.

The genes are TRBV19 and TRBJ2-1, with no clear D. The CDR3 has 13 amino acids. The germline CDR1 and CDR2 sequences are LNHDA and SQIVND (reference sequence). V was shortened by 3 bases and J by 5 bases, with 8 bases between the two germline ends. In DNA form, the CDR3 reads TGTGCCAGTAGTATGGGTGGTAACAATGAGCAGTTCTTC. This sequence encodes CASSMGGNNEQFF.

This clone was observed once. The V gene is TRBV25-1, the J gene TRBJ1-1, with D perhaps TRBD1 (6 bases). CDR1 and CDR2 from the germline V gene are MGHDK and SYGVNS. CDR3 length: 13 residues. Trimming took off 6 bases at V and 4 bases at J, with 12 bases between the two ends. CDR3 DNA: TGTGCCAGCAGGGAGGGGGGCGTCACTGAAGCTTTCTTT. This translates into CASREGGVTEAFF.